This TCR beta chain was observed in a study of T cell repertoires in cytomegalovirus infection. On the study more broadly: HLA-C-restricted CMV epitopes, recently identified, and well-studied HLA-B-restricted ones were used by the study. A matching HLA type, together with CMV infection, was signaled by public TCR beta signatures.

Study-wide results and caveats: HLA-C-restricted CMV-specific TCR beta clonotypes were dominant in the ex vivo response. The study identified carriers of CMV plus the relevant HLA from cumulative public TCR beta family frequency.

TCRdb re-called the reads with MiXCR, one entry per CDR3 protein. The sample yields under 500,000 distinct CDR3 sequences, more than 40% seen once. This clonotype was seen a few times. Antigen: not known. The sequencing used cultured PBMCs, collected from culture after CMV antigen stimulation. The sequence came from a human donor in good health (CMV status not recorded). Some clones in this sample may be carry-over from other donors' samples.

CDR3 region: CASSLTGLANNEQFF. The DNA for the CDR3 is TGTGCCAGCAGCTTGACAGGACTAGCGAACAATGAGCAGTTCTTC. The chain has TRBV5-5 and TRBJ2-1; TRBD2 matches at 9 bases. Looked up from germline, CDR1 is SGHKS and CDR2 is YYEKEE (reference sequence). CDR3 length: 15 amino acids. The V and J ends lost 1 base and 5 bases, in that order; junction bases with no gene match: 4.